These 4 T cell receptor beta chains came from one sample sequenced in a study of T cell responses to AZD1222 COVID-19 vaccine. Repertoires were generated with immunoSEQ multiplex PCR, while TCRdb's copy carries only in-frame clones and drops some. This sample carries roughly 34,000 clones, roughly 89% of them seen once, and the ten largest clones take 5.5% to 7%. The sample consisted of peripheral blood, taken on day 0 of AZD1222 vaccination. All receptors derive from an adult in good health.

This clone was detected a few times. The rearrangement links TRBV2 to TRBJ2-1; 8 bases line up with TRBD2. CDR3 length: 16 amino acids. Germline values: CDR1 SNHLY, CDR2 FYNNEI. V shed 7 bases and J 6 bases; nucleotides not matched to a gene: 14. The CDR3 sequence: CASTPLGGGGSNEQFF. Written as DNA, the CDR3 is TGTGCCAGCACTCCCCTCGGGGGGGGCGGGAGCAATGAGCAGTTCTTC.

V is TRBV5-1 and J is TRBJ2-7, with TRBD2 matching 10 bases. The CDR3 is 15 amino acids. CDR1 SGHRS and CDR2 YFSETQ come from the germline V gene. V dropped 0 bases and J dropped 5; count of bases not matched to a gene: 5. CDR3 nucleotides: TGCGCCAGCAGCTTGGGTTTAGCGGGAGGCCACGAGCAGTACTTC. Its protein is CASSLGLAGGHEQYF.

The rearrangement links TRBV6-1 to TRBJ2-3; 9 bases are a match to TRBD2. Per the germline V gene, CDR1 is MNHNS and CDR2 is SASEGT. CDR3 size: 16 residues. The V segment lost 1 base and the J segment 6 bases; nucleotides outside the gene matches: 8. The CDR3 protein is CASSEGGGRAADTQYF. The DNA of the CDR3 is TGTGCCAGCAGTGAAGGAGGCGGGAGGGCAGCGGATACGCAGTATTTT.

The chain uses TRBV9 and TRBJ1-3; the match to TRBD1 covers 8 bases. The CDR3 runs 17 residues. The ends lost 3 bases at V and 0 bases at J; junction bases unmatched: 8. The germline V gene has CDR1 SGDLS and CDR2 YYNGEE. CDR3 residues: CASSARGGQDSGNTIYF. For the CDR3, the DNA is TGTGCCAGCAGCGCGAGAGGGGGACAGGACTCTGGAAACACCATATATTTT. The whole variable domain, remainder taken from reference TRBV9 and TRBJ1-3, is DSGVTQTPKHLITATGQRVTLRCSPRSGDLSVYWYQQSLDQGLQFLIQYYNGEERAKGNILERFSAQQFPDLHSELNLSSLELGDSALYFCASSARGGQDSGNTIYFGEGSWLTVV.